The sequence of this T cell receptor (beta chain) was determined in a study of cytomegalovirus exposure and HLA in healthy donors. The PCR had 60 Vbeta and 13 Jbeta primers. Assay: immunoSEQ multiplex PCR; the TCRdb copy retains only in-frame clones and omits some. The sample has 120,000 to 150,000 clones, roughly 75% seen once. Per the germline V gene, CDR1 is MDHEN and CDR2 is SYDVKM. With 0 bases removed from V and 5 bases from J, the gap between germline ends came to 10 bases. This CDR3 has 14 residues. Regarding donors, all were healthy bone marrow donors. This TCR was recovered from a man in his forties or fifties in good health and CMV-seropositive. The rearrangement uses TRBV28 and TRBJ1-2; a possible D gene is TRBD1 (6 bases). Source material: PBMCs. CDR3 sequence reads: CASSLWGGRYGYTF. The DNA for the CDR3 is TGTGCCAGCAGTTTATGGGGGGGGCGGTATGGCTACACCTTC.